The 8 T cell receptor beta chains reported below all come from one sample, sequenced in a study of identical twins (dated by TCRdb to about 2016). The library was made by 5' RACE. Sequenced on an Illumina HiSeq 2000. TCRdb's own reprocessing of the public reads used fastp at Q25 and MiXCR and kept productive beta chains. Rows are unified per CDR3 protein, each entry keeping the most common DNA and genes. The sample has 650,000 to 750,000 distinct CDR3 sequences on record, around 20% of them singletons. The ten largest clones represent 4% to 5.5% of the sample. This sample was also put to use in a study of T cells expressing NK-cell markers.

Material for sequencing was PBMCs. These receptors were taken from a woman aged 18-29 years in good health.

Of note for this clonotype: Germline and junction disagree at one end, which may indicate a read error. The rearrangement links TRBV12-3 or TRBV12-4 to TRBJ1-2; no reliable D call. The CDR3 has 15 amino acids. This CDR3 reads CASRPSGLLFGGYAF. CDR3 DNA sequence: TGTGCCAGTAGGCCTTCTGGACTGCTGTTTGGTGGCTACGCCTTC.

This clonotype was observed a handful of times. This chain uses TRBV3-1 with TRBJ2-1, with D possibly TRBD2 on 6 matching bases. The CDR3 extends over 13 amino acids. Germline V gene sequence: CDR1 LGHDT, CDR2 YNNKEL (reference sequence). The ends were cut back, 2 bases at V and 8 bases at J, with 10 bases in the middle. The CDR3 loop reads CASSQYGSDEQFF. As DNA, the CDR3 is TGTGCCAGCAGCCAATACGGGAGCGATGAGCAGTTCTTC.

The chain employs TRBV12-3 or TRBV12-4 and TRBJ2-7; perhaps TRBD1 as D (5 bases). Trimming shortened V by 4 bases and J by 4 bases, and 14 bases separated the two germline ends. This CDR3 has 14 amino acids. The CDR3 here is CASSSWQGQYEQYF. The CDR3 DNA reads TGTGCCAGCAGTTCCTGGCAGGGCCAATACGAGCAGTACTTC.

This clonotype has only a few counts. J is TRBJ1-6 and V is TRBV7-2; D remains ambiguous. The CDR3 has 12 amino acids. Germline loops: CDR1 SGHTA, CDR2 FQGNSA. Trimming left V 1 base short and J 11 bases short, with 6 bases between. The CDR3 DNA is TGTGCCAGCAGCTTAGTGGCGCCACCCCTCCACTTT. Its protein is CASSLVAPPLHF.

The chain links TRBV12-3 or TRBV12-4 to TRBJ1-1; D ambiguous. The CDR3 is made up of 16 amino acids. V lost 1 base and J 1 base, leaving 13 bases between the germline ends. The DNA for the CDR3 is TGTGCCAGCAGTTTAGGGGCGGGGAATGGGAACACTGAAGCTTTCTTT. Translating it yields CASSLGAGNGNTEAFF.

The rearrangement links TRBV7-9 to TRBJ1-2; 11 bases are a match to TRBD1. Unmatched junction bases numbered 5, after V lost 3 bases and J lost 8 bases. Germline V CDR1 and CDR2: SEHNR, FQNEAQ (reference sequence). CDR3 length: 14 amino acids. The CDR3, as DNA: TGTGCCAGCAGCTTCGGACAGGGGGCTCGCGGCTACACCTTC. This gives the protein CASSFGQGARGYTF.

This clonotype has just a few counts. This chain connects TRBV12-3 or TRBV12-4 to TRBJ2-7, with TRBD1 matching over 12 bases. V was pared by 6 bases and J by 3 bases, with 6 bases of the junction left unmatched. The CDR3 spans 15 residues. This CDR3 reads CASRSGTGGIYEQYF. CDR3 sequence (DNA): TGTGCCAGCAGGTCCGGGACAGGGGGCATCTACGAGCAGTACTTC.

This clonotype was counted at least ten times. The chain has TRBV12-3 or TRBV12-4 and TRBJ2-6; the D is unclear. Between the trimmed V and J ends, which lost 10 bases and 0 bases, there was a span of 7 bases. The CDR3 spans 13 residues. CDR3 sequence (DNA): TGTGCCACCCTGAGCTCTGGGGCCAACGTCCTGACTTTC. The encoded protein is CATLSSGANVLTF.